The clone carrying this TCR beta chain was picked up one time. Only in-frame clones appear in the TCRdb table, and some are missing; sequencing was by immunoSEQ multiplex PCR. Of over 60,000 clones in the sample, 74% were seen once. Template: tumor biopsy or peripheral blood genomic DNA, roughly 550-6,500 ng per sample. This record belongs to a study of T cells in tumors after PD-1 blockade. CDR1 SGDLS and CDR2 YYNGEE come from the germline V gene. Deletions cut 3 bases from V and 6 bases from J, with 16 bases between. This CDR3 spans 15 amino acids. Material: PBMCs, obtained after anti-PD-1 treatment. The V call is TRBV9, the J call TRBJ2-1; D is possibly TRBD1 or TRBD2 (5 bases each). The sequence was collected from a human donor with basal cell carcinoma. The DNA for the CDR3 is TGTGCCAGCAGCGGGGACCCCTCAGCCCCCAATGAGCAGTTCTTC. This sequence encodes CASSGDPSAPNEQFF.